These 8 T cell receptor beta chains were all obtained from the same sample, sequenced in a study of CD8 T cells in ankylosing spondylitis. Study-wide findings and caveats: The study identified a TCR beta motif of several highly homologous variants that appeared characteristic of ankylosing spondylitis blood.

TCRdb processed the 5' RACE reads anew with MiXCR; each CDR3 protein has one entry. The sample has about 220,000 distinct CDR3 sequences, around 7.9% seen once; the top ten hold 13% to 15%. What these receptors recognize is not known. Material: blood, either unsorted or a sorted T cell fraction (not recorded which). The origin of the receptors is a male donor with ankylosing spondylitis.

This clonotype was detected ten times or more. The chain couples TRBV4-1 to TRBJ2-1; the match to TRBD2 covers 8 bases. After removal of 5 bases from V and 12 bases from J, the junction contained 6 bases not matched to a gene. The germline V gene encodes CDR1 MGHRA and CDR2 YSYEKL. The CDR3 is made up of 12 amino acids. The CDR3 sequence: CASSFRTSPQFF. CDR3 in DNA: TGCGCCAGCAGCTTTCGGACTAGCCCGCAGTTCTTC.

This clonotype was seen more than once but under ten times. This rearrangement joins TRBV6-2 or TRBV6-3 to TRBJ2-1; a weak D match, TRBD1 (5 bases). Germline lookup yields CDR1 MNHEY and CDR2 SVGEGT. The CDR3 consists of 16 residues. The V end lost 6 bases, the J end lost 3 bases, and 18 bases lay between the germline ends. This chain's CDR3 is CASSRIIGAFYNEQFF. The DNA for the CDR3 is TGTGCCAGCAGCAGGATCATTGGGGCGTTCTACAATGAGCAGTTCTTC.

In its sample, this clonotype was seen many times. The chain recombines TRBV29-1 with TRBJ2-1; TRBD2 agrees at 15 bases. V gave up 6 bases and J gave up 0 bases; unmatched junction bases: 9. Germline V gene data show CDR1 as SQVTM and CDR2 as ANQGSEA. The CDR3 runs to 18 residues. CDR3 nucleotide sequence: TGCAGCGTCGGGGGCGGGGGACTAGCGGGAGGCTCCTACAATGAGCAGTTCTTC. It codes for CSVGGGGLAGGSYNEQFF.

This clonotype was recorded many times. This sequence joins TRBV5-1 and TRBJ2-7; D is ambiguous. CDR1 is SGHRS and CDR2 is YFSETQ in the germline V gene. Trimming cost V 5 bases and J 3 bases, with 12 bases left between them. This CDR3 region has 13 residues. The CDR3 region is CASSWTVGYEQYF. For the CDR3, the DNA is TGCGCCAGCAGTTGGACGGTCGGCTACGAGCAGTACTTC.

This clonotype was seen many times. The chain joins TRBV11-2 to TRBJ2-7; maybe TRBD2 (6 bases). Germline V gene lookup returns CDR1 SGHAT and CDR2 FQNNGV. The CDR3 loop spans 14 amino acids. V lost 4 bases to trimming and J lost 7 bases, with 17 bases between them. The CDR3 sequence is CASSSGTRSWEQYF. For the CDR3, the DNA is TGTGCCAGCAGCTCTGGGACTCGGTCGTGGGAGCAGTACTTC.

This clonotype was counted ten times or more. The J gene is TRBJ2-2, the V gene TRBV4-1; no clear D gene. The V gene's germline CDR1 is MGHRA and CDR2 YSYEKL. V gave up 4 bases and J gave up 8 bases, with 14 bases separating them. This CDR3 is built from 14 residues. The CDR3: CASSLGRIRGELFF. The CDR3, as DNA: TGCGCCAGCAGCCTAGGGCGGATCCGGGGGGAGCTGTTTTTT.

This clonotype was observed at least ten times. V and J are TRBV7-9 and TRBJ2-7; D could derive from TRBD1 or TRBD2 (5 bases each). The CDR3 has 16 amino acids. Germline V gene lookup returns CDR1 SEHNR and CDR2 FQNEAQ (reference sequence). V lost 9 bases to trimming and J lost 5 bases, with 26 bases between them. Written as DNA, the CDR3 is TGTGCCAGTACCCCCGACGGGGCCCCGAAAGTCGACGAGCAGTACTTC. As protein: CASTPDGAPKVDEQYF.

V and J are TRBV20-1 and TRBJ2-1; 8 bases align to TRBD2. This CDR3 contains 15 residues. V lost 2 bases, J lost 2 bases, and 5 bases stayed unmatched. Germline V gene lookup returns CDR1 DFQATT and CDR2 SNEGSKA (reference sequence). The CDR3 nucleotides are TGCAGTGCTAGACCCAAGCGGGAGACCTACAATGAGCAGTTCTTC. It codes for CSARPKRETYNEQFF.